This T cell receptor (beta chain) was recorded in a study of blood T cell repertoires in COVID-19. Germline CDR1 is LNHDA and CDR2 is SQIVND (reference sequence). This CDR3 spans 13 amino acids. V gave up 5 bases and J gave up 7 bases; unmatched junction bases: 7. Original processing methods: Reference gene primer amplification gave nucleated cell count estimates. Using immunoSEQ multiplex PCR, the repertoire was profiled, and TCRdb retains in-frame clones only, with some absent. The V and J calls and clone size come from that table; D and trimming were worked out from the DNA. The table shows about 200,000 clones, with 89% occurring only once. Cohort placement rested on clinical history that participants reported themselves. This clone came up once.

This receptor was identified in a woman in her 30s with acute COVID-19. Sequenced: PBMCs or T cells enriched from blood (not recorded which). The chain links TRBV19 to TRBJ1-2; 7 positions match TRBD1. The CDR3 here is CASSFGTDGGYTF. The CDR3 DNA sequence: TGTGCCAGTAGTTTCGGGACAGACGGTGGCTACACCTTC.